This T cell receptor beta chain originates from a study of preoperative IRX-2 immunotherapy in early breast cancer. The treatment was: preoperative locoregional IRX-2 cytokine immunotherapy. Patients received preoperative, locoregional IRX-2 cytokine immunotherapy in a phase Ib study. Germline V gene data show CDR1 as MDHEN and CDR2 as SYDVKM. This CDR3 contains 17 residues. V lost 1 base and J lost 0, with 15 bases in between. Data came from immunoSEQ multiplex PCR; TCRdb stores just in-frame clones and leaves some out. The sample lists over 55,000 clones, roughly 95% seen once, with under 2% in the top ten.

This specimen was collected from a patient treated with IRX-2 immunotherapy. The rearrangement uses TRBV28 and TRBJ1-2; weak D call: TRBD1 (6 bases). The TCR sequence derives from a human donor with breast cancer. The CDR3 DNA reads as TGTGCCAGCAGTTTATCGGGCGACAGGAGAGCTAACTATGGCTACACCTTC. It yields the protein CASSLSGDRRANYGYTF.